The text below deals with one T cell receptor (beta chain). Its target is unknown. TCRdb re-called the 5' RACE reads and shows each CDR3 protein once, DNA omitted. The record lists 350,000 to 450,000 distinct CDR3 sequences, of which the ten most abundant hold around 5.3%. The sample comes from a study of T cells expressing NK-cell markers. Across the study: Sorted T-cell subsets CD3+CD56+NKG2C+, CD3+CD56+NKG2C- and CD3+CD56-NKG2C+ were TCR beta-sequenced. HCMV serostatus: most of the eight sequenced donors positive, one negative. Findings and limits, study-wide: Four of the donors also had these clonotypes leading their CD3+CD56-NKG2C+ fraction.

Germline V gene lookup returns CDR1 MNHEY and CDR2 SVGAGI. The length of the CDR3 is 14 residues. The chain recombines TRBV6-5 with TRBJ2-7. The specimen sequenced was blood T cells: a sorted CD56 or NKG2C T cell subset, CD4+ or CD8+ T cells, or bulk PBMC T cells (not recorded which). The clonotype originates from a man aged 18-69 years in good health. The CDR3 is CASSYGLNSYEQYF.